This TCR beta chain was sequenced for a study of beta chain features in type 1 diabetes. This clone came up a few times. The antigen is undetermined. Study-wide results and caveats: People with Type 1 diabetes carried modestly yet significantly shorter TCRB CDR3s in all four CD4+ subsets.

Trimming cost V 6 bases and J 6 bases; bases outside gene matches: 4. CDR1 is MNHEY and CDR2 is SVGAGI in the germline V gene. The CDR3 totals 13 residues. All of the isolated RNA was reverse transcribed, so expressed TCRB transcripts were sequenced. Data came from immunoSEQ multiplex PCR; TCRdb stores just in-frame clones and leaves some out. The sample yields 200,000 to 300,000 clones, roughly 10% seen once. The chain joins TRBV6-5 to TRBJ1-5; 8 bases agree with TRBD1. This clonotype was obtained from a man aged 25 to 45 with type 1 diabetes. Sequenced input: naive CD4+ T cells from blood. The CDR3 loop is CASRGQGFQPQHF. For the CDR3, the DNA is TGTGCCAGCAGAGGACAGGGATTTCAGCCCCAGCATTTT.